These T cell receptor beta chains were read from a single sample in a study of identifying expanded T cells in peripheral blood. Assay: immunoSEQ multiplex PCR; the TCRdb copy retains only in-frame clones and omits some. Here the sample spans 70,000 to 95,000 clones, about 90% being singletons. Sequencing was done on a sample of blood. The receptors derive from a person aged 18 to 75 in good health. Each CDR3 is given with its conserved first and last residue. Fields, in order: D gene, J gene, clone size, V gene, CDR3 protein, CDR3 DNA. A D gene is named only where the DNA matches it firmly. Where a row states a size, it is once, few, many or the class of an expanded clone; other rows omit it.

NA	TRBJ1-3	NA	TRBV29-1	CSGVVGDIQNTIYF	TGCAGCGGCGTGGTGGGGGACATCCAGAACACCATATATTTT
NA	TRBJ2-2	NA	TRBV7-6	CASSIQSAGGELFF	TGTGCCAGCAGCATCCAGTCCGCGGGCGGGGAGCTGTTTTTT
NA	TRBJ1-1	NA	TRBV7-9	CASSFWSVGAEAFF	TGTGCCAGCAGCTTTTGGTCCGTAGGGGCAGAAGCTTTCTTT
NA	TRBJ1-5	NA	TRBV7-9	CASSLGQDQPQHF	TGTGCCAGCAGCTTAGGCCAGGATCAGCCCCAGCATTTT
NA	TRBJ2-1	NA	TRBV11-2	CASSLRGDGSYNEQFF	TGTGCCAGCAGCTTGAGGGGTGATGGCTCCTACAATGAGCAGTTCTTC
NA	TRBJ1-2	NA	TRBV18	CASSPQANYGYTF	TGTGCCAGCTCACCACAGGCTAACTATGGCTACACCTTC
TRBD2	TRBJ2-3	NA	TRBV9	CASSAGLAGPQYTQYF	TGTGCCAGCAGCGCGGGACTAGCGGGACCCCAGTATACGCAGTATTTT
NA	TRBJ1-2	NA	TRBV5-5	CASSLSAGTHTYGYTF	TGTGCCAGCAGCTTGAGCGCCGGGACTCACACCTATGGCTACACCTTC
NA	TRBJ1-5	NA	TRBV7-9	CASSLSGPNQPQHF	TGTGCCAGCAGCTTATCAGGGCCTAATCAGCCCCAGCATTTT
NA	TRBJ1-1	NA	TRBV7-3	CASSLWAGAEAFF	TGTGCCAGCAGCTTATGGGCGGGCGCTGAAGCTTTCTTT
TRBD2	TRBJ2-7	NA	TRBV2	CASSASGGYEQYF	TGTGCCAGCAGTGCTAGCGGGGGGTACGAGCAGTACTTC
NA	TRBJ1-3	NA	TRBV5-1	CASSLGTAFSGNTIYF	TGCGCCAGCAGCTTGGGCACTGCTTTCTCTGGAAACACCATATATTTT
NA	TRBJ2-7	NA	TRBV11-2	CASSSTSQYF	TGTGCCAGCAGCTCTACCTCTCAGTACTTC
TRBD1	TRBJ2-7	few	TRBV5-6	CASSYRDRTYEQYF	TGTGCCAGCAGCTACCGGGACAGGACCTACGAGCAGTACTTC
NA	TRBJ1-2	NA	TRBV11-2	CASSLDFDGPVSGYTF	TGTGCCAGCAGCTTAGATTTCGACGGACCAGTGAGCGGCTACACCTTC
NA	TRBJ1-1	NA	TRBV7-9	CASSFGDISHTEAFF	TGTGCCAGCAGCTTCGGAGATATTTCTCACACTGAAGCTTTCTTT
NA	TRBJ1-4	NA	TRBV9	CASSPRTGQLANEKLFF	TGTGCCAGCAGCCCACGGACGGGTCAATTGGCTAATGAAAAACTGTTTTTT
NA	TRBJ1-1	NA	TRBV19	CASSLDTEAFF	TGTGCCAGTAGTTTGGACACTGAAGCTTTCTTT
TRBD1	TRBJ1-5	NA	TRBV19	CASGTVNQPQHF	TGTGCCAGTGGGACAGTCAATCAGCCCCAGCATTTT
NA	TRBJ1-3	NA	TRBV5-6	CASSSTVSGNTIYF	TGTGCCAGCAGCTCGACGGTCTCTGGAAACACCATATATTTT
NA	TRBJ2-4	NA	TRBV6-1	CASYPSVRGKNIQYF	TGTGCCAGCTACCCGTCCGTGCGGGGCAAAAACATTCAGTACTTC
TRBD1	TRBJ1-2	NA	TRBV7-8	CASSLAQGGYGYTF	TGTGCCAGCAGCTTAGCGCAGGGGGGTTATGGCTACACCTTC
TRBD1	TRBJ1-2	NA	TRBV6-1	CASSHRGPYGYTF	TGTGCCAGCAGTCATAGGGGGCCCTATGGCTACACCTTC
TRBD1	TRBJ1-2	NA	TRBV4-1	CASRPTGQQNYGYTF	TGCGCCAGCAGGCCTACGGGACAGCAGAACTATGGCTACACCTTC
NA	TRBJ1-2	NA	TRBV5-1	CASGLLDLGRDGYTF	TGCGCCAGCGGGTTATTGGATTTGGGGCGCGATGGCTACACCTTC
TRBD2	TRBJ2-2	NA	TRBV10-3	CAISEAGVGELFF	TGTGCCATCAGTGAGGCGGGGGTCGGGGAGCTGTTTTTT
NA	TRBJ2-7	NA	TRBV5-1	CASSLEAGPYEQYF	TGCGCCAGCAGCTTGGAAGCGGGCCCCTACGAGCAGTACTTC
NA	TRBJ1-1	NA	TRBV10-1	CASLRMDPEAFF	TGCGCCAGCCTCCGGATGGACCCCGAAGCTTTCTTT
NA	TRBJ1-1	NA	TRBV7-9	CASSLARGNTEAFF	TGTGCCAGCAGCTTAGCGAGGGGTAACACTGAAGCTTTCTTT
TRBD1	TRBJ2-6	NA	TRBV9	CASSVITGVSGANVLTF	TGTGCCAGCAGCGTTATAACAGGGGTTTCTGGGGCCAACGTCCTGACTTTC
NA	TRBJ1-3	NA	TRBV14	CASSPVGSGNTIYF	TGTGCCAGCAGCCCCGTGGGATCTGGAAACACCATATATTTT
TRBD1	TRBJ1-1	NA	TRBV30	CAWSVGTGNTEAFF	TGTGCCTGGAGTGTAGGGACAGGGAACACTGAAGCTTTCTTT
NA	TRBJ2-1	NA	TRBV6-5	CASSQRDGPSLEFF	TGTGCCAGCAGCCAACGGGACGGCCCTTCCCTGGAGTTCTTC
NA	TRBJ2-7	NA	TRBV5-1	CASSSTGQFSYEQYF	TGCGCCAGCAGTTCGACCGGACAATTCTCCTACGAGCAGTACTTC
NA	TRBJ1-5	NA	TRBV15	CATSRGGVGNQPQHF	TGTGCCACCAGCCGCGGGGGGGTGGGCAATCAGCCCCAGCATTTT
TRBD2	TRBJ2-1	NA	TRBV7-9	CASSPGTRDEQFF	TGTGCCAGCAGCCCCGGGACTAGGGATGAGCAGTTCTTC
NA	TRBJ1-2	NA	TRBV6-5	CASSYSGSLNYGYTF	TGTGCCAGCAGTTACTCAGGGTCTCTTAACTATGGCTACACCTTC
TRBD1	TRBJ1-2	NA	TRBV18	CASSPETGNGYTF	TGTGCCAGCTCACCCGAGACAGGGAATGGCTACACCTTC
NA	TRBJ1-1	NA	TRBV14	CASSQYYGTSKNTEAFF	TGTGCCAGCAGCCAGTATTACGGGACATCGAAAAACACTGAAGCTTTCTTT
NA	TRBJ1-1	NA	TRBV29-1	CSAGLMNTEAFF	TGCAGCGCTGGACTCATGAACACTGAAGCTTTCTTT
NA	TRBJ2-1	NA	TRBV7-9	CASSLEGTPTVRQFF	TGTGCCAGCAGCTTAGAGGGGACCCCCACCGTGAGGCAGTTCTTC
TRBD2	TRBJ2-5	NA	TRBV5-4	CASSLGLAGQETQYF	TGTGCCAGCAGCTTGGGACTAGCGGGCCAAGAGACCCAGTACTTC
NA	TRBJ2-4	NA	TRBV18	CASSPPLAKNIQYF	TGTGCCAGCTCACCACCCCTAGCCAAAAACATTCAGTACTTC
NA	TRBJ2-3	NA	TRBV19	CASRTPSGTANDTDTQYF	TGTGCCAGTAGAACCCCTTCCGGGACCGCTAACGACACAGATACGCAGTATTTT
NA	TRBJ2-3	NA	TRBV18	CASSTSTDTQYF	TGTGCCAGCTCAACTAGCACAGATACGCAGTATTTT
NA	TRBJ1-6	NA	TRBV11-2	CASSFRGSYNSPLHF	TGTGCCAGCAGCTTTAGGGGGTCATATAATTCACCCCTCCACTTT
TRBD2	TRBJ2-7	NA	TRBV18	CASSPNGGVRTYEQYF	TGTGCCAGCTCACCAAACGGGGGGGTAAGGACCTACGAGCAGTACTTC
TRBD2	TRBJ2-5	once	TRBV30	CAWREGGETQYF	TGTGCCTGGAGGGAGGGAGGGGAGACCCAGTACTTC
NA	TRBJ2-1	NA	TRBV29-1	CSVVRGWSYNEQFF	TGCAGCGTTGTTAGGGGGTGGTCCTACAATGAGCAGTTCTTC